Listed here are 27 T cell receptor beta chains from one sample, sequenced in a study of T cells in Graves' hyperthyroidism and ophthalmopathy. The source material, RNA transcripts, was used to amplify TCR beta CDR3 regions. In the first-round RT-PCR of the TCR CDR3, the HTBI primer set was used. TCRdb analysed the multiplex PCR reads with MiXCR anew, one entry per CDR3 protein. The sample yields about 300,000 distinct CDR3 sequences, approximately 18% seen once. The sequenced sample consisted of blood. The receptor source for this set is a middle-aged man with Graves' ophthalmopathy.

This clonotype has more than one count but fewer than ten. The chain has TRBV9 and TRBJ2-7; weak D call: TRBD2 (6 bases). Trimming shortened V by 3 bases and J by 0 bases, and 16 bases separated the two germline ends. CDR3 length: 16 residues. Germline CDR1 and CDR2: SGDLS and YYNGEE. The CDR3, as DNA: TGTGCCAGCAGCGCCGACGGGCGGGAAGCCTCCTACGAGCAGTACTTC. The encoded protein is CASSADGREASYEQYF.

The genes are TRBV7-2 and TRBJ1-2; TRBD1 might be the D (5 bases). CDR3 length equals 13 residues. Germline V gives CDR1 SGHTA, CDR2 FQGNSA. Trimming cost V 2 bases and J 4 bases, with 8 bases left between them. The CDR3, as DNA: TGTGCCAGCAGCTTATTCCAGGGCTATGGCTACACCTTC. Its translation is CASSLFQGYGYTF. The whole variable domain, remainder taken from reference TRBV7-2 and TRBJ1-2, is GAGVSQSPSNKVTEKGKDVELRCDPISGHTALYWYRQSLGQGLEFLIYFQGNSAPDKSGLPSDRFSAERTGGSVSTLTIQRTQQEDSAVYLCASSLFQGYGYTFGSGTRLTVV.

The chain employs TRBV7-8 and TRBJ2-5; the D gene is possibly TRBD2 (5 bases). V lost 1 base and J lost 5, with 17 bases in between. The CDR3 consists of 16 residues. The V gene's germline CDR1 is SGHVS and CDR2 FQNEAQ. The CDR3 is CASSLDSGRVRETQYF. In nucleotides, the CDR3 is TGTGCCAGCAGCTTAGATTCGGGAAGGGTGAGGGAGACCCAGTACTTC.

This clonotype was seen at least ten times. The J gene is TRBJ1-5, the V gene TRBV28; D unresolved. Per the germline V gene, CDR1 is MDHEN and CDR2 is SYDVKM. Trimming removed 3 bases at V and 6 bases at J, with 9 bases between. The CDR3 consists of 13 residues. CDR3 sequence: CASSLAGGQPQHF. CDR3 DNA: TGTGCCAGCAGTTTGGCAGGTGGTCAGCCCCAGCATTTT.

This clonotype was seen a few times. This chain links TRBV9 with TRBJ2-3; maybe TRBD2 (6 bases). With 1 base removed from V and 2 bases from J, the gap between germline ends came to 14 bases. The CDR3 has 16 residues. Per the germline V gene, CDR1 is SGDLS and CDR2 is YYNGEE. CDR3 sequence (DNA): TGTGCCAGCAGCGTAAGTTCGAGCGGGTACACAGATACGCAGTATTTT. It translates to CASSVSSSGYTDTQYF.

This chain connects TRBV30 to TRBJ2-7, with 7 positions matching TRBD2. Germline V gene data show CDR1 as GTSNPN and CDR2 as SVGIG (reference sequence). The CDR3 runs to 12 residues. With V trimmed by 0 bases and J by 9 bases, 5 bases remained unmatched. The CDR3 protein is CAWSVGRAGQYF. CDR3 nucleotide sequence: TGTGCCTGGAGTGTTGGGAGGGCCGGGCAGTACTTC. The whole variable domain, remainder taken from reference TRBV30 and TRBJ2-7, is SQTIHQWPATLVQPVGSPLSLECTVEGTSNPNLYWYRQAAGRGLQLLFYSVGIGQISSEVPQNLSASRPQDRQFILSSKKLLLSDSGFYLCAWSVGRAGQYFGPGTRLTVT.

This clonotype came up many times. The V and J genes are TRBV20-1 and TRBJ2-7; perhaps TRBD1 as D (6 bases). Deletions cut 4 bases from V and 1 base from J, with 11 bases between. The CDR3 runs 13 residues. Germline CDR1 is DFQATT and CDR2 is SNEGSKA (reference sequence). The CDR3 here is CSATKTGSYEQYF. The CDR3 DNA sequence: TGCAGTGCTACCAAGACAGGTTCCTACGAGCAGTACTTC.

The chain couples TRBV5-1 to TRBJ1-1; the D gene is possibly TRBD1 (6 bases). V shed 4 bases and J shed 6 bases, with 25 bases lying between them. The CDR3 is 17 amino acids. The germline gives CDR1 SGHRS, CDR2 YFSETQ. The CDR3 DNA is TGCGCCAGCAGCCTGGGGTTGGGGGCCTTAACGGACGCTGAAGCTTTCTTT. As protein: CASSLGLGALTDAEAFF.

The sample holds many counts of this clonotype. The rearrangement uses TRBV20-1 and TRBJ2-7; tentatively, D is TRBD1 (5 bases). This CDR3 is 15 amino acids long. Germline CDR1 is DFQATT and CDR2 is SNEGSKA (reference sequence). The V end was cut by 1 base, the J end by 2 bases, with 15 bases between. This chain's CDR3 is CSARARTFSPYEQYF. The CDR3 DNA sequence: TGCAGTGCTAGAGCCCGGACATTTAGCCCCTACGAGCAGTACTTC.

This clonotype was observed a handful of times. Compared with germline, one end of the junction differs, possibly owing to a read error. The rearrangement joins TRBV11-2 to TRBJ2-7; D may be TRBD2 (5 bases). The CDR3 runs to 14 residues. Germline-derived CDR1 and CDR2 are SGHAT and FQNNGV. The CDR3 region is CASSLDQRLYEQHF. CDR3 sequence (DNA): TGTGCCAGCAGCTTAGACCAGCGGTTATACGAGCAGCACTTC.

This clonotype showed up just a few times. The V gene is TRBV7-3, the J gene TRBJ2-1; TRBD2 aligns across 16 bases. J was trimmed by 2 bases and V by 2 bases; bases with no gene match: 3. Germline-derived CDR1 and CDR2 are SGHTA and FQGTGA. CDR3 length equals 18 residues. The CDR3, as DNA: TGTGCCAGCAGCTTATCGGGACTAGCGGGAGGGGCCTACAATGAGCAGTTCTTC. Amino acids: CASSLSGLAGGAYNEQFF.

This chain links TRBV5-6 with TRBJ2-3, with D tentatively TRBD1 (5 bases). Germline-derived CDR1 and CDR2 are SGHDT and YYEEEE. This CDR3 is 16 amino acids long. Trimming removed 2 bases from V and 1 base from J, with 14 bases in between. CDR3 sequence reads: CASSLTPDTGTDTQYF. The CDR3 DNA sequence: TGTGCCAGCAGCTTAACTCCGGACACTGGCACAGATACGCAGTATTTT.

This clonotype was observed many times. CDR3 loop: CASSREASGSNEQFF. CDR3 sequence (DNA): TGTGCCAGCTCCAGAGAGGCTAGCGGGAGCAATGAGCAGTTCTTC. The rearrangement uses TRBV2 and TRBJ2-1; 10 positions agree with TRBD2. CDR3 length: 15 amino acids. V was clipped by 8 bases and J by 6 bases; unmatched bases: 10. Germline V gene lookup returns CDR1 SNHLY and CDR2 FYNNEI.

This clonotype has ten or more counts. This chain connects TRBV27 to TRBJ2-3; TRBD1 or TRBD2 may be the D gene (5 bases each). V lost 2 bases to trimming and J lost 3 bases, with 12 bases between them. CDR3 length: 15 amino acids. CDR1 is MNHEY and CDR2 is SMNVEV in the germline V gene (reference sequence). Written as DNA, the CDR3 is TGTGCCAGCAGTTTAGAGGGGCTGGGTACAGATACGCAGTATTTT. It encodes CASSLEGLGTDTQYF.

Regarding this clonotype: This clone may be a read error of a much larger clone one base away. The CDR3, as DNA: TGTGCCAGCAGCCCGTCGTGGGACGTTAATCAGCCCCAGCATTTT. This encodes CASSPSWDVNQPQHF. The chain employs TRBV12-3 or TRBV12-4 and TRBJ1-5, with a tentative D call TRBD1 (5 bases). V was trimmed by 6 bases and J by 4 bases, leaving 16 bases between them. The CDR3 consists of 15 residues.

The rearrangement links TRBV28 to TRBJ1-1; weak D call: TRBD1 (5 bases). The V gene's germline CDR1 is MDHEN and CDR2 SYDVKM. CDR3 length: 12 amino acids. Between the trimmed V and J ends, which lost 7 bases and 10 bases, there was a span of 16 bases. CDR3 sequence reads: CASTTSRERAFF. In DNA form, the CDR3 reads TGTGCCAGCACTACGAGCAGGGAAAGAGCTTTCTTT.

This clonotype was seen ten or more times. The V gene is TRBV18, the J gene TRBJ2-5; no clear D gene. Trimming pared 1 base from V and 2 bases from J, leaving 2 bases between. Germline V gene data show CDR1 as KGHSH and CDR2 as LQKENI. The CDR3 covers 12 residues. The CDR3 spells CASSPRQETQYF. In DNA, the CDR3 is TGTGCCAGCTCACCACGACAAGAGACCCAGTACTTC.

The chain employs TRBV7-8 and TRBJ2-2; 8 bases are shared with TRBD1. The germline V gene encodes CDR1 SGHVS and CDR2 FQNEAQ. The J segment lost 7 bases and the V segment lost 5 bases, leaving 6 bases of the junction unmatched. CDR3 length equals 14 residues. The CDR3: CASSLSGGYGELFF. The DNA for the CDR3 is TGTGCCAGCAGCCTCTCAGGGGGCTACGGGGAGCTGTTTTTT.

The table lists this clonotype with many counts. The CDR3 bases are TGTGCCAGCAGCCACGGACAAATCAATGAGCAGTTCTTC. This translates into CASSHGQINEQFF. The chain recombines TRBV13 with TRBJ2-1; the D gene is possibly TRBD1 (5 bases). The CDR3 sequence is 13 residues long. Germline-derived CDR1 and CDR2 are PRHDT and FYEKMQ (reference sequence). Trimming pared 5 bases from V and 6 bases from J, leaving 11 bases between.

This clonotype was observed many times. The chain couples TRBV3-1 to TRBJ2-5, with TRBD1 matching over 11 bases. This CDR3 contains 16 residues. V lost 3 bases to trimming and J lost 5 bases; unmatched junction nucleotides: 8. Germline assignment: CDR1 LGHDT and CDR2 YNNKEL (reference sequence). The CDR3 region is CASSQAGQGARETQYF. The CDR3 nucleotides read TGTGCCAGCAGCCAGGCCGGACAGGGGGCGCGCGAGACCCAGTACTTC.

This clonotype was seen ten or more times. In DNA form, the CDR3 reads TGTGCCAGCAGTTTAGGGACAGTAATCTTAGATACGCAGTATTTT. Its protein is CASSLGTVILDTQYF. The chain employs TRBV28 and TRBJ2-3; 7 bases are a match to TRBD1. V dropped 2 bases and J dropped 5; count of bases not matched to a gene: 7. The germline V gene encodes CDR1 MDHEN and CDR2 SYDVKM. The CDR3 sequence is 15 residues long.

This clonotype showed up many times. This rearrangement joins TRBV20-1 to TRBJ1-1, with TRBD1 matching over 11 bases. Per the germline V gene, CDR1 is DFQATT and CDR2 is SNEGSKA (reference sequence). V was pared by 4 bases and J by 4 bases, with 14 bases of the junction left unmatched. CDR3 size: 17 residues. The chain's CDR3 is CSAKLYRTGGEGTEAFF. The CDR3 DNA reads as TGCAGTGCTAAACTCTACCGGACAGGGGGCGAAGGCACTGAAGCTTTCTTT.

This clonotype was counted between two and nine times. The chain joins TRBV28 to TRBJ2-1; 8 bases line up with TRBD2. Germline CDR1 and CDR2: MDHEN and SYDVKM. The CDR3 loop spans 18 amino acids. With V trimmed by 3 bases and J by 0 bases, 10 bases remained unmatched. DNA for the CDR3: TGTGCCAGCAGTTTCCCTTGGGGCGGGAGGAGCTCCTACAATGAGCAGTTCTTC. It translates to CASSFPWGGRSSYNEQFF. Looking up the rest from reference TRBV28 and TRBJ2-1 gives the full variable domain: DVKVTQSSRYLVKRTGEKVFLECVQDMDHENMFWYRQDPGLGLRLIYFSYDVKMKEKGDIPEGYSVSREKKERFSLILESASTNQTSMYLCASSFPWGGRSSYNEQFFGPGTRLTVL.

This clonotype was counted many times. V usage is TRBV20-1 and J usage is TRBJ2-1, with TRBD1 as a possible D gene (5 bases). CDR3 length: 15 residues. Trimming shortened V by 6 bases and J by 4 bases, and 19 bases separated the two germline ends. The germline V gene has CDR1 DFQATT and CDR2 SNEGSKA (reference sequence). CDR3 nucleotides: TGCAGTGCGGGTGGGGCCTTAGCTATATACAATGAGCAGTTCTTC. It translates to CSAGGALAIYNEQFF.

V is TRBV5-4 and J is TRBJ2-6, with D possibly TRBD1 on 5 matching bases. The CDR3 covers 18 residues. The V end was cut by 10 bases, the J end by 0 bases, with 23 bases between. The V gene's germline CDR1 is SGHNT and CDR2 YYREEE (reference sequence). The DNA of the CDR3 is TGTGCCGCCCACAGGAGCCAACCGCCGCGCTCTGGGGCCAACGTCCTGACTTTC. Protein sequence: CAAHRSQPPRSGANVLTF.

This clonotype was recorded many times. The gene calls are TRBV12-3 or TRBV12-4 and TRBJ2-3; possibly TRBD1 for D (5 bases). This CDR3 region has 16 residues. V was clipped by 1 base and J by 3 bases, with 14 bases between them. The CDR3 protein is CASSLGDQGRTDTQYF. The DNA of the CDR3 is TGTGCCAGCAGTTTAGGTGACCAGGGTCGGACAGATACGCAGTATTTT.

Comments on this clonotype: Being one base from a much bigger clone, this may be a read error. The chain carries TRBV3-1 and TRBJ2-5; D is unclear. The CDR3 length is 13 residues. Germline CDR1 and CDR2: LGHDT and YNNKEL (reference sequence). CDR3 sequence: CASSLRSQETRYF. CDR3 nucleotide sequence: TGTGCCAGCAGCCTCCGGAGCCAAGAGACCCGGTACTTC.